Listed below are T cell receptor beta chains from one sample, sequenced in a study of cytomegalovirus exposure and HLA in healthy donors. Produced via immunoSEQ multiplex PCR; TCRdb's table is partial and in-frame only. The sample gives around 33,000 clones, less than 85% of which show up once; about 8% is in the top ten. Source material: PBMCs. Receptors originate from a young woman in good health and CMV-seropositive. Both conserved end residues are part of each CDR3. The D gene is left open where the match is weak. Only some rows state a clone size, as once, few, many or a class for expanded clones.

J gene: TRBJ2-1; V gene: TRBV2; D gene: -; clone size: -; CDR3 protein: CASSDVGASNEQFF; CDR3 DNA: TGTGCCAGCAGTGACGTAGGGGCGAGCAATGAGCAGTTCTTC
J gene: TRBJ1-1; V gene: TRBV4-2; D gene: -; clone size: -; CDR3 protein: CASSPGGRENTEAFF; CDR3 DNA: TGTGCCAGCAGCCCGGGGGGCAGGGAGAACACTGAAGCTTTCTTT
J gene: TRBJ1-1; V gene: TRBV18; D gene: -; clone size: -; CDR3 protein: CASSIPGSVNTEAFF; CDR3 DNA: TGTGCCAGCTCAATTCCGGGGTCTGTGAACACTGAAGCTTTCTTT
J gene: TRBJ1-2; V gene: TRBV7-9; D gene: -; clone size: -; CDR3 protein: CASSSRQDANYGYTF; CDR3 DNA: TGTGCCAGCAGCTCGAGACAGGACGCTAACTATGGCTACACCTTC
J gene: TRBJ2-2; V gene: TRBV10-2; D gene: -; clone size: -; CDR3 protein: CASRTGSNTGELFF; CDR3 DNA: TGCGCCAGCAGGACGGGTTCGAACACCGGGGAGCTGTTTTTT
J gene: TRBJ2-3; V gene: TRBV5-4; D gene: TRBD1; clone size: -; CDR3 protein: CASSLSLTGAIGTDTQYF; CDR3 DNA: TGTGCCAGCAGCTTGTCCTTGACAGGGGCGATTGGCACAGATACGCAGTATTTT
J gene: TRBJ1-2; V gene: TRBV9; D gene: -; clone size: -; CDR3 protein: CASSRSGRRGLGNYGYTF; CDR3 DNA: TGTGCCAGCAGCCGGTCAGGGAGGAGGGGACTTGGTAACTATGGCTACACCTTC
J gene: TRBJ2-3; V gene: TRBV6-4; D gene: TRBD2; clone size: few; CDR3 protein: CASSSSGGTDTQYF; CDR3 DNA: TGTGCCAGCAGTTCTAGCGGGGGCACAGATACGCAGTATTTT
J gene: TRBJ2-1; V gene: TRBV29-1; D gene: -; clone size: -; CDR3 protein: CSSLRDTQNNEQFF; CDR3 DNA: TGCAGCTCCCTCCGGGACACCCAAAACAATGAGCAGTTCTTC
J gene: TRBJ2-1; V gene: TRBV27; D gene: -; clone size: few; CDR3 protein: CASSFPGNEQFF; CDR3 DNA: TGTGCCAGCAGTTTCCCCGGCAATGAGCAGTTCTTC
J gene: TRBJ2-7; V gene: TRBV11-2; D gene: TRBD1; clone size: -; CDR3 protein: CASSFVQGAPREQYF; CDR3 DNA: TGTGCCAGCAGCTTTGTACAGGGGGCGCCGAGGGAGCAGTACTTC
J gene: TRBJ2-3; V gene: TRBV2; D gene: -; clone size: -; CDR3 protein: CASRTRQRTDTQYF; CDR3 DNA: TGTGCCAGCAGAACAAGACAAAGAACAGATACGCAGTATTTT
J gene: TRBJ2-2; V gene: TRBV5-1; D gene: TRBD1; clone size: -; CDR3 protein: CASSPRGLGRELFF; CDR3 DNA: TGCGCCAGCAGCCCCAGGGGGCTGGGCCGGGAGCTGTTTTTT
J gene: TRBJ1-2; V gene: TRBV5-4; D gene: -; clone size: -; CDR3 protein: CASRGQSNYGYTF; CDR3 DNA: TGTGCCAGCAGAGGACAGTCTAACTATGGCTACACCTTC
J gene: TRBJ2-7; V gene: TRBV6-5; D gene: TRBD2; clone size: few; CDR3 protein: CASSSGGIYEQYF; CDR3 DNA: TGTGCCAGCAGTTCCGGGGGGATCTACGAGCAGTACTTC
J gene: TRBJ2-2; V gene: TRBV28; D gene: TRBD1; clone size: -; CDR3 protein: CASSPGQALGTGELFF; CDR3 DNA: TGTGCCAGCAGTCCTGGACAGGCCTTGGGCACCGGGGAGCTGTTTTTT
J gene: TRBJ1-1; V gene: TRBV2; D gene: -; clone size: -; CDR3 protein: CASSEDRNTEAFF; CDR3 DNA: TGTGCCAGCAGTGAAGATCGGAACACTGAAGCTTTCTTT
J gene: TRBJ2-7; V gene: TRBV15; D gene: TRBD2; clone size: few; CDR3 protein: CATSSSPAGVSEQYF; CDR3 DNA: TGTGCCACCAGCTCGTCCCCAGCGGGAGTTTCCGAGCAGTACTTC
J gene: TRBJ1-5; V gene: TRBV6-5; D gene: -; clone size: -; CDR3 protein: CASRYDATDPQHF; CDR3 DNA: TGTGCCAGCAGATATGACGCTACAGATCCCCAGCATTTT
J gene: TRBJ2-1; V gene: TRBV7-2; D gene: TRBD2; clone size: -; CDR3 protein: CASSLTPGTSGNEQFF; CDR3 DNA: TGTGCCAGCAGCTTAACCCCCGGGACTAGCGGGAATGAGCAGTTCTTC
J gene: TRBJ2-7; V gene: TRBV9; D gene: -; clone size: -; CDR3 protein: CASSRPLEDEQYF; CDR3 DNA: TGTGCCAGCAGCCGGCCCCTTGAGGACGAGCAGTACTTC
J gene: TRBJ2-7; V gene: TRBV10-2; D gene: -; clone size: few; CDR3 protein: CASSWGTPVYEQYF; CDR3 DNA: TGCGCCAGCAGTTGGGGGACTCCTGTATACGAGCAGTACTTC
J gene: TRBJ2-3; V gene: TRBV12-5; D gene: TRBD2; clone size: -; CDR3 protein: CASGLVAGPGDTQYF; CDR3 DNA: TGTGCTAGTGGTTTGGTAGCGGGGCCTGGAGATACGCAGTATTTT
J gene: TRBJ2-1; V gene: TRBV6-4; D gene: TRBD2; clone size: -; CDR3 protein: CASSDSGTSGYNEQFF; CDR3 DNA: TGTGCCAGCAGTGACTCCGGGACTAGCGGATACAATGAGCAGTTCTTC
J gene: TRBJ2-2; V gene: TRBV2; D gene: -; clone size: -; CDR3 protein: CASQGGTGELFF; CDR3 DNA: TGTGCCAGCCAAGGGGGCACCGGGGAGCTGTTTTTT
J gene: TRBJ1-5; V gene: TRBV7-8; D gene: -; clone size: -; CDR3 protein: CASSLARGRDQPQHF; CDR3 DNA: TGTGCCAGCAGCTTAGCGCGGGGGAGGGATCAGCCCCAGCATTTT
J gene: TRBJ2-3; V gene: TRBV7-3; D gene: TRBD2; clone size: -; CDR3 protein: CASSPSGSTDTQYF; CDR3 DNA: TGTGCCAGCAGTCCTAGCGGGAGCACAGATACGCAGTATTTT
J gene: TRBJ2-5; V gene: TRBV6-4; D gene: TRBD2; clone size: -; CDR3 protein: CASSGLTAGARETQYF; CDR3 DNA: TGTGCCAGCAGTGGCCTTACTGCGGGAGCAAGGGAGACCCAGTACTTC
J gene: TRBJ1-4; V gene: TRBV5-1; D gene: TRBD1; clone size: -; CDR3 protein: CASSLAEGQGDEKLFF; CDR3 DNA: TGCGCCAGCAGCTTGGCCGAAGGACAGGGGGATGAAAAACTGTTTTTT
J gene: TRBJ1-4; V gene: TRBV5-6; D gene: -; clone size: -; CDR3 protein: CATSAAGYEKLFF; CDR3 DNA: TGCGCCACCTCCGCCGCGGGGTACGAAAAACTGTTTTTT
J gene: TRBJ1-5; V gene: TRBV5-8; D gene: TRBD1; clone size: -; CDR3 protein: CASRYTPTGTGDLANQPQHF; CDR3 DNA: TGTGCCAGCAGATACACACCGACCGGGACAGGCGACTTAGCAAATCAGCCCCAGCATTTT
J gene: TRBJ1-2; V gene: TRBV7-9; D gene: -; clone size: -; CDR3 protein: CASSLGTVSNYGYTF; CDR3 DNA: TGTGCCAGCAGCTTAGGGACAGTCTCCAACTATGGCTACACCTTC
J gene: TRBJ2-3; V gene: TRBV5-1; D gene: -; clone size: -; CDR3 protein: CASNAGAGDTQYF; CDR3 DNA: TGCGCCAGCAACGCGGGGGCAGGAGATACGCAGTATTTT
J gene: TRBJ1-5; V gene: TRBV5-4; D gene: TRBD1; clone size: -; CDR3 protein: CASSSGGAVNQPQHF; CDR3 DNA: TGTGCCAGCAGCTCAGGGGGCGCTGTCAATCAGCCCCAGCATTTT
J gene: TRBJ1-5; V gene: TRBV4-2; D gene: -; clone size: -; CDR3 protein: CARSQDLGQVNQPQHF; CDR3 DNA: TGTGCCCGCAGCCAAGATTTGGGGCAGGTCAATCAGCCCCAGCATTTT
J gene: TRBJ1-4; V gene: TRBV13; D gene: TRBD1; clone size: -; CDR3 protein: CASSTTGSTNEKLFF; CDR3 DNA: TGTGCCAGCAGCACGACAGGGTCAACTAATGAAAAACTGTTTTTT